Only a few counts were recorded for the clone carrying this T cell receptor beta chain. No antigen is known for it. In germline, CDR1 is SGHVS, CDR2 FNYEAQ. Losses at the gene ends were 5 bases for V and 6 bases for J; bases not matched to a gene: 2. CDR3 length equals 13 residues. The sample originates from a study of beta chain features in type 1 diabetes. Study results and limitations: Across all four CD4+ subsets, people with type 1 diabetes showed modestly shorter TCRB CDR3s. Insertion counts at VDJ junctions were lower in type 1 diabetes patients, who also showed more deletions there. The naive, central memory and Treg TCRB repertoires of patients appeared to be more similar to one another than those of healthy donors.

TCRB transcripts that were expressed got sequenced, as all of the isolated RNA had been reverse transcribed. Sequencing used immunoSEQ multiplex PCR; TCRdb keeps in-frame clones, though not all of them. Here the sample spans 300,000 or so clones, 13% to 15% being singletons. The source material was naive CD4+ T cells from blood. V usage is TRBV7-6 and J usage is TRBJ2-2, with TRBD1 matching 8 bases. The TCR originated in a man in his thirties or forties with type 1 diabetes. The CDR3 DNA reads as TGTGCCAGCAGCGGACAGGGATCCGGGGAGCTGTTTTTT. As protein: CASSGQGSGELFF.